This T cell receptor beta chain is drawn from a study of T cell repertoires in cytomegalovirus infection. In the study overall: In public TCR beta signatures, there were indications of both CMV infection and matching HLA type.

This clonotype was seen at least ten times. Its antigen remains unknown. TCRdb redid the calling of the reads with MiXCR, one entry per CDR3 protein. Of more than 350,000 distinct CDR3 sequences in the sample, roughly a third are singletons; the top ten hold roughly an eighth. J gave up 5 bases and V 7 bases, and 2 bases lay outside the gene matches. Per the germline V gene, CDR1 is SGHTA and CDR2 is FQGNSA. The length of the CDR3 is 14 residues. Study outcomes and limitations: The study identified carriers of CMV plus the relevant HLA from cumulative public TCR beta family frequency. HLA-C-restricted CMV clonotypes gave the most frequent clonotype in two of eight donors.

The V gene is TRBV7-2, the J gene TRBJ2-2, with TRBD2 matching over 12 bases. The sequence was obtained from a human donor in good health (CMV status not recorded). Some clones in this sample may be carry-over from other donors' samples. The sample consisted of PBMCs. The CDR3: CASTTSGGTGELFF. The DNA for the CDR3 is TGTGCCAGCACCACTAGCGGGGGGACCGGGGAGCTGTTTTTT.